This T cell receptor beta chain was recovered during a study of T cells in Graves' hyperthyroidism and ophthalmopathy. Study results and limitations: Model output signaled ophthalmopathy a median 6.5 months ahead of onset.

PBMCs came from 8.5 to 10 ml fresh peripheral blood. This clonotype was seen ten or more times. Its antigen is currently unknown. V lost 2 bases to trimming and J lost 2 bases; unmatched junction nucleotides: 5. Germline V gene data show CDR1 as MDHEN and CDR2 as SYDVKM. This CDR3 comprises 16 residues. RNA transcripts provided the source from which TCR beta CDR3 regions were amplified. The TCR CDR3 was amplified in a first-round RT-PCR using the HTBI primer set. In TCRdb, the multiplex PCR reads were re-called with MiXCR into one record per CDR3 protein. The sample contains roughly 600,000 distinct CDR3 sequences, about 15% of which appear only once.

The source material was blood. The origin of this receptor is a woman in her forties or fifties with Graves' ophthalmopathy. This sequence joins TRBV28 and TRBJ2-7; 11 bases line up with TRBD1. CDR3 sequence (DNA): TGTGCCAGCAGTTTACTGGGGACAGGGGGACCCTACGAGCAGTACTTC. This sequence encodes CASSLLGTGGPYEQYF.